A selection of T cell receptor beta chains follows, all from one sample in a study of cytomegalovirus exposure and HLA in healthy donors. Only in-frame clones appear in the TCRdb table, and some are missing; sequencing was by immunoSEQ multiplex PCR. The table includes 130,000 or so clones, about 61% detected once. Specimen: PBMCs. These receptors were obtained from a woman in her 40s in good health and CMV-seronegative. CDR3s include the opening cysteine and the closing phenylalanine or tryptophan. The order of the fields is clone size, D gene, J gene, V gene, CDR3 DNA, CDR3 protein. D genes are given only for firm matches. Clone size appears in some rows only: once, few, many, or a class for an expanded clone.

clone size: once
D gene: TRBD1
J gene: TRBJ1-1
V gene: TRBV28
CDR3 DNA: TGTGCCAGCAGCCCCTGGGGACAGGCAAACACTGAAGCTTTCTTT
CDR3 protein: CASSPWGQANTEAFF

clone size: .
D gene: TRBD2
J gene: TRBJ2-1
V gene: TRBV7-6
CDR3 DNA: TGTGCCAGCAGCTTAGGGACTAGCGGGGTCTACAATGAGCAGTTCTTC
CDR3 protein: CASSLGTSGVYNEQFF

clone size: .
D gene: .
J gene: TRBJ1-2
V gene: TRBV7-2
CDR3 DNA: TGTGCCAGCAGCTTAGCCTTAAGCTCTGGCTACACCTTC
CDR3 protein: CASSLALSSGYTF

clone size: .
D gene: .
J gene: TRBJ2-6
V gene: TRBV2
CDR3 DNA: TGTGCCAGCAGCAAAAGTCGCGGCTCTGGGGCCAACGTCCTGACTTTC
CDR3 protein: CASSKSRGSGANVLTF

clone size: .
D gene: .
J gene: TRBJ1-2
V gene: TRBV10-2
CDR3 DNA: TGCGCCAGCAGTACAGGGCAGAACTACACCTTC
CDR3 protein: CASSTGQNYTF

clone size: .
D gene: TRBD2
J gene: TRBJ2-1
V gene: TRBV30
CDR3 DNA: TGTGCCTGGACTAGCGGGGCAATCTACAATGAGCAGTTCTTC
CDR3 protein: CAWTSGAIYNEQFF

clone size: .
D gene: .
J gene: TRBJ1-1
V gene: TRBV30
CDR3 DNA: TGTGCCTGGACGAGGCTCATGAACACTGAAGCTTTCTTT
CDR3 protein: CAWTRLMNTEAFF

clone size: .
D gene: TRBD1
J gene: TRBJ2-2
V gene: TRBV7-9
CDR3 DNA: TGTGCCAGCAGCGGACAGGGAAAAACCGGGGAGCTGTTTTTT
CDR3 protein: CASSGQGKTGELFF

clone size: .
D gene: TRBD2
J gene: TRBJ2-3
V gene: TRBV6-1
CDR3 DNA: TGTGCCAGCAGTGAATGGAGCGGGGGAAGCACAGATACGCAGTATTTT
CDR3 protein: CASSEWSGGSTDTQYF

clone size: .
D gene: TRBD1
J gene: TRBJ1-6
V gene: TRBV5-1
CDR3 DNA: TGCGCCAGCAGCTTGTACGGGGACAGGGGGACATCACCCCTCCACTTT
CDR3 protein: CASSLYGDRGTSPLHF

clone size: .
D gene: .
J gene: TRBJ1-2
V gene: TRBV7-9
CDR3 DNA: TGTGCCAGCAGCCCTACCCCCTCCTATGGCTACACCTTC
CDR3 protein: CASSPTPSYGYTF

clone size: .
D gene: .
J gene: TRBJ2-5
V gene: TRBV2
CDR3 DNA: TGTGCCAGCAGTGAGAGGGAACGAGATGAGACCCAGTACTTC
CDR3 protein: CASSERERDETQYF

clone size: .
D gene: TRBD1
J gene: TRBJ1-4
V gene: TRBV6-4
CDR3 DNA: TGTGCCGGCAGTGACCGGCTGACAGGGGGCGGTGCAACTAATGAAAAACTGTTTTTT
CDR3 protein: CAGSDRLTGGGATNEKLFF

clone size: .
D gene: TRBD2
J gene: TRBJ2-1
V gene: TRBV29-1
CDR3 DNA: TGCACCTGCGGCGGGAGCTCCTACAATGAGCAGTTCTTC
CDR3 protein: CTCGGSSYNEQFF

clone size: .
D gene: .
J gene: TRBJ1-2
V gene: TRBV30
CDR3 DNA: TGTGCCTGGAGAAGGCGTCGAGGGAACTATGGCTACACCTTC
CDR3 protein: CAWRRRRGNYGYTF

clone size: few
D gene: .
J gene: TRBJ1-5
V gene: TRBV10-3
CDR3 DNA: TGTGCCATCGGGGAGGGGCAGGGGAATCAGCCCCAGCATTTT
CDR3 protein: CAIGEGQGNQPQHF

clone size: .
D gene: .
J gene: TRBJ1-1
V gene: TRBV25-1
CDR3 DNA: TGTGCCAGCAGTGATCTCAGCGACACTGAAGCTTTCTTT
CDR3 protein: CASSDLSDTEAFF

clone size: few
D gene: .
J gene: TRBJ1-5
V gene: TRBV27
CDR3 DNA: TGTGCCAGCAGCTATTACCGGGGGGATCAGCCCCAGCATTTT
CDR3 protein: CASSYYRGDQPQHF

clone size: few
D gene: .
J gene: TRBJ1-5
V gene: TRBV7-8
CDR3 DNA: TGTGCCAGCAGTTCGGCGGGCGATCAGCCCCAGCATTTT
CDR3 protein: CASSSAGDQPQHF

clone size: .
D gene: TRBD1
J gene: TRBJ2-2
V gene: TRBV18
CDR3 DNA: TGTGCCAGCTCACCACCCCAAAGACAGGGTCGAACCGGGGAGCTGTTTTTT
CDR3 protein: CASSPPQRQGRTGELFF